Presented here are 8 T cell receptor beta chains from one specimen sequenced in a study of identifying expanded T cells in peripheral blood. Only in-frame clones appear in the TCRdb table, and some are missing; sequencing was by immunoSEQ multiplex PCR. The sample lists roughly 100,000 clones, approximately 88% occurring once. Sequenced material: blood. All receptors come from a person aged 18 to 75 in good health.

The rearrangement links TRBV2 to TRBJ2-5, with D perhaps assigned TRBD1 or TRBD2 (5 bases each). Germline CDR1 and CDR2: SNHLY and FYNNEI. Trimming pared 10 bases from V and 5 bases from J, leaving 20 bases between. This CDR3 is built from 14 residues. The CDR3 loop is CATQNPGPGETQYF. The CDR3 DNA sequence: TGTGCCACACAGAATCCGGGACCGGGCGAGACCCAGTACTTC.

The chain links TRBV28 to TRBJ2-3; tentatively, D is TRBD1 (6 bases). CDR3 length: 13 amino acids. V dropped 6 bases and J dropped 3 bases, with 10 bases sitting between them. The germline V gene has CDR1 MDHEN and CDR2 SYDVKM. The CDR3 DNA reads TGTGCCAGCAGCGTGAGGGGGACAGATACGCAGTATTTT. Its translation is CASSVRGTDTQYF.

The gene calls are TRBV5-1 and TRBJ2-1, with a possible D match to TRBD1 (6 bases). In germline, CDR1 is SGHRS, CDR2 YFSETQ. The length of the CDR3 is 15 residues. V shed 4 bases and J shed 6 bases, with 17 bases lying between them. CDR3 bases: TGCGCCAGCAGCCGGACAGTAGTTGGATCCAATGAGCAGTTCTTC. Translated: CASSRTVVGSNEQFF.

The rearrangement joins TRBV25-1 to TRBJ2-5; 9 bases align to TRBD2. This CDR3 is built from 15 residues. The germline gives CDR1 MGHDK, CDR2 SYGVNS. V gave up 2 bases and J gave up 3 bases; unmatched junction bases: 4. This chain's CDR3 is CASSEALAGKETQYF. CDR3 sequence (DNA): TGTGCCAGCAGTGAAGCTCTAGCGGGGAAAGAGACCCAGTACTTC.

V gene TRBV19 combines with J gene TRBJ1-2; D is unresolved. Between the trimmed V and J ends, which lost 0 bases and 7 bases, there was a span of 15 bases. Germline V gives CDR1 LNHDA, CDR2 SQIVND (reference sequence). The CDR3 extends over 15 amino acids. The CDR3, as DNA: TGTGCCAGTAGTATAGAAGGGCCCCAGCGGGTTGGCTACACCTTC. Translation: CASSIEGPQRVGYTF. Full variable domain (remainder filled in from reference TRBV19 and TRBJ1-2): DGGITQSPKYLFRKEGQNVTLSCEQNLNHDAMYWYRQDPGQGLRLIYYSQIVNDFQKGDIAEGYSVSREKKESFPLTVTSAQKNPTAFYLCASSIEGPQRVGYTFGSGTRLTVV.

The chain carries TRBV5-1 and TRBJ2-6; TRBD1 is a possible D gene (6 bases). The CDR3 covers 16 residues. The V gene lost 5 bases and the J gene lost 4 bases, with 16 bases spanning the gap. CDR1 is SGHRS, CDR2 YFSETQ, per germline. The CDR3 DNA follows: TGCGCCAGCAGTTTGACCAACAGGGTCGGGGCCAACGTCCTGACTTTC. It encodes CASSLTNRVGANVLTF.

The CDR3 DNA is TGTGCCAGCAGCGCCCCCGGGACAGGAGGGGACGGCTACACCTTC. It specifies CASSAPGTGGDGYTF. The chain links TRBV9 to TRBJ1-2; TRBD1 aligns across 8 bases. This CDR3 spans 15 amino acids. Germline CDR1 is SGDLS and CDR2 is YYNGEE. J lost 8 bases, V lost 3 bases, and 12 bases had no gene match.

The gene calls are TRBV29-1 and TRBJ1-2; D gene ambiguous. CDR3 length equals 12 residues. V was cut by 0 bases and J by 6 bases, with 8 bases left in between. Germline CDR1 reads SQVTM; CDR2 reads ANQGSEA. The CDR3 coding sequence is TGCAGCGTTGAAGACGTTAGCAATGGCTACACCTTC. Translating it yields CSVEDVSNGYTF.